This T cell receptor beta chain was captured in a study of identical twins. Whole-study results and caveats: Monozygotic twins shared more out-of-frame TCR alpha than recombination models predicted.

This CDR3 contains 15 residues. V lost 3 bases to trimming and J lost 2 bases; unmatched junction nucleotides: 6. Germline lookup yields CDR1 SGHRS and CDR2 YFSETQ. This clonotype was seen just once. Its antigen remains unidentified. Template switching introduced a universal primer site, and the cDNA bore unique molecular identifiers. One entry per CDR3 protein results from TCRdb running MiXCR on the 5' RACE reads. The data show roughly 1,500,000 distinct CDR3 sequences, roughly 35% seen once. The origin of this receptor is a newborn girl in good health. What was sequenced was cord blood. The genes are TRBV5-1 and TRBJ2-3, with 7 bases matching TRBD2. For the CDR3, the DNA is TGCGCCAGCAGCTCATGGACTAGGACCACAGATACGCAGTATTTT. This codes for CASSSWTRTTDTQYF.